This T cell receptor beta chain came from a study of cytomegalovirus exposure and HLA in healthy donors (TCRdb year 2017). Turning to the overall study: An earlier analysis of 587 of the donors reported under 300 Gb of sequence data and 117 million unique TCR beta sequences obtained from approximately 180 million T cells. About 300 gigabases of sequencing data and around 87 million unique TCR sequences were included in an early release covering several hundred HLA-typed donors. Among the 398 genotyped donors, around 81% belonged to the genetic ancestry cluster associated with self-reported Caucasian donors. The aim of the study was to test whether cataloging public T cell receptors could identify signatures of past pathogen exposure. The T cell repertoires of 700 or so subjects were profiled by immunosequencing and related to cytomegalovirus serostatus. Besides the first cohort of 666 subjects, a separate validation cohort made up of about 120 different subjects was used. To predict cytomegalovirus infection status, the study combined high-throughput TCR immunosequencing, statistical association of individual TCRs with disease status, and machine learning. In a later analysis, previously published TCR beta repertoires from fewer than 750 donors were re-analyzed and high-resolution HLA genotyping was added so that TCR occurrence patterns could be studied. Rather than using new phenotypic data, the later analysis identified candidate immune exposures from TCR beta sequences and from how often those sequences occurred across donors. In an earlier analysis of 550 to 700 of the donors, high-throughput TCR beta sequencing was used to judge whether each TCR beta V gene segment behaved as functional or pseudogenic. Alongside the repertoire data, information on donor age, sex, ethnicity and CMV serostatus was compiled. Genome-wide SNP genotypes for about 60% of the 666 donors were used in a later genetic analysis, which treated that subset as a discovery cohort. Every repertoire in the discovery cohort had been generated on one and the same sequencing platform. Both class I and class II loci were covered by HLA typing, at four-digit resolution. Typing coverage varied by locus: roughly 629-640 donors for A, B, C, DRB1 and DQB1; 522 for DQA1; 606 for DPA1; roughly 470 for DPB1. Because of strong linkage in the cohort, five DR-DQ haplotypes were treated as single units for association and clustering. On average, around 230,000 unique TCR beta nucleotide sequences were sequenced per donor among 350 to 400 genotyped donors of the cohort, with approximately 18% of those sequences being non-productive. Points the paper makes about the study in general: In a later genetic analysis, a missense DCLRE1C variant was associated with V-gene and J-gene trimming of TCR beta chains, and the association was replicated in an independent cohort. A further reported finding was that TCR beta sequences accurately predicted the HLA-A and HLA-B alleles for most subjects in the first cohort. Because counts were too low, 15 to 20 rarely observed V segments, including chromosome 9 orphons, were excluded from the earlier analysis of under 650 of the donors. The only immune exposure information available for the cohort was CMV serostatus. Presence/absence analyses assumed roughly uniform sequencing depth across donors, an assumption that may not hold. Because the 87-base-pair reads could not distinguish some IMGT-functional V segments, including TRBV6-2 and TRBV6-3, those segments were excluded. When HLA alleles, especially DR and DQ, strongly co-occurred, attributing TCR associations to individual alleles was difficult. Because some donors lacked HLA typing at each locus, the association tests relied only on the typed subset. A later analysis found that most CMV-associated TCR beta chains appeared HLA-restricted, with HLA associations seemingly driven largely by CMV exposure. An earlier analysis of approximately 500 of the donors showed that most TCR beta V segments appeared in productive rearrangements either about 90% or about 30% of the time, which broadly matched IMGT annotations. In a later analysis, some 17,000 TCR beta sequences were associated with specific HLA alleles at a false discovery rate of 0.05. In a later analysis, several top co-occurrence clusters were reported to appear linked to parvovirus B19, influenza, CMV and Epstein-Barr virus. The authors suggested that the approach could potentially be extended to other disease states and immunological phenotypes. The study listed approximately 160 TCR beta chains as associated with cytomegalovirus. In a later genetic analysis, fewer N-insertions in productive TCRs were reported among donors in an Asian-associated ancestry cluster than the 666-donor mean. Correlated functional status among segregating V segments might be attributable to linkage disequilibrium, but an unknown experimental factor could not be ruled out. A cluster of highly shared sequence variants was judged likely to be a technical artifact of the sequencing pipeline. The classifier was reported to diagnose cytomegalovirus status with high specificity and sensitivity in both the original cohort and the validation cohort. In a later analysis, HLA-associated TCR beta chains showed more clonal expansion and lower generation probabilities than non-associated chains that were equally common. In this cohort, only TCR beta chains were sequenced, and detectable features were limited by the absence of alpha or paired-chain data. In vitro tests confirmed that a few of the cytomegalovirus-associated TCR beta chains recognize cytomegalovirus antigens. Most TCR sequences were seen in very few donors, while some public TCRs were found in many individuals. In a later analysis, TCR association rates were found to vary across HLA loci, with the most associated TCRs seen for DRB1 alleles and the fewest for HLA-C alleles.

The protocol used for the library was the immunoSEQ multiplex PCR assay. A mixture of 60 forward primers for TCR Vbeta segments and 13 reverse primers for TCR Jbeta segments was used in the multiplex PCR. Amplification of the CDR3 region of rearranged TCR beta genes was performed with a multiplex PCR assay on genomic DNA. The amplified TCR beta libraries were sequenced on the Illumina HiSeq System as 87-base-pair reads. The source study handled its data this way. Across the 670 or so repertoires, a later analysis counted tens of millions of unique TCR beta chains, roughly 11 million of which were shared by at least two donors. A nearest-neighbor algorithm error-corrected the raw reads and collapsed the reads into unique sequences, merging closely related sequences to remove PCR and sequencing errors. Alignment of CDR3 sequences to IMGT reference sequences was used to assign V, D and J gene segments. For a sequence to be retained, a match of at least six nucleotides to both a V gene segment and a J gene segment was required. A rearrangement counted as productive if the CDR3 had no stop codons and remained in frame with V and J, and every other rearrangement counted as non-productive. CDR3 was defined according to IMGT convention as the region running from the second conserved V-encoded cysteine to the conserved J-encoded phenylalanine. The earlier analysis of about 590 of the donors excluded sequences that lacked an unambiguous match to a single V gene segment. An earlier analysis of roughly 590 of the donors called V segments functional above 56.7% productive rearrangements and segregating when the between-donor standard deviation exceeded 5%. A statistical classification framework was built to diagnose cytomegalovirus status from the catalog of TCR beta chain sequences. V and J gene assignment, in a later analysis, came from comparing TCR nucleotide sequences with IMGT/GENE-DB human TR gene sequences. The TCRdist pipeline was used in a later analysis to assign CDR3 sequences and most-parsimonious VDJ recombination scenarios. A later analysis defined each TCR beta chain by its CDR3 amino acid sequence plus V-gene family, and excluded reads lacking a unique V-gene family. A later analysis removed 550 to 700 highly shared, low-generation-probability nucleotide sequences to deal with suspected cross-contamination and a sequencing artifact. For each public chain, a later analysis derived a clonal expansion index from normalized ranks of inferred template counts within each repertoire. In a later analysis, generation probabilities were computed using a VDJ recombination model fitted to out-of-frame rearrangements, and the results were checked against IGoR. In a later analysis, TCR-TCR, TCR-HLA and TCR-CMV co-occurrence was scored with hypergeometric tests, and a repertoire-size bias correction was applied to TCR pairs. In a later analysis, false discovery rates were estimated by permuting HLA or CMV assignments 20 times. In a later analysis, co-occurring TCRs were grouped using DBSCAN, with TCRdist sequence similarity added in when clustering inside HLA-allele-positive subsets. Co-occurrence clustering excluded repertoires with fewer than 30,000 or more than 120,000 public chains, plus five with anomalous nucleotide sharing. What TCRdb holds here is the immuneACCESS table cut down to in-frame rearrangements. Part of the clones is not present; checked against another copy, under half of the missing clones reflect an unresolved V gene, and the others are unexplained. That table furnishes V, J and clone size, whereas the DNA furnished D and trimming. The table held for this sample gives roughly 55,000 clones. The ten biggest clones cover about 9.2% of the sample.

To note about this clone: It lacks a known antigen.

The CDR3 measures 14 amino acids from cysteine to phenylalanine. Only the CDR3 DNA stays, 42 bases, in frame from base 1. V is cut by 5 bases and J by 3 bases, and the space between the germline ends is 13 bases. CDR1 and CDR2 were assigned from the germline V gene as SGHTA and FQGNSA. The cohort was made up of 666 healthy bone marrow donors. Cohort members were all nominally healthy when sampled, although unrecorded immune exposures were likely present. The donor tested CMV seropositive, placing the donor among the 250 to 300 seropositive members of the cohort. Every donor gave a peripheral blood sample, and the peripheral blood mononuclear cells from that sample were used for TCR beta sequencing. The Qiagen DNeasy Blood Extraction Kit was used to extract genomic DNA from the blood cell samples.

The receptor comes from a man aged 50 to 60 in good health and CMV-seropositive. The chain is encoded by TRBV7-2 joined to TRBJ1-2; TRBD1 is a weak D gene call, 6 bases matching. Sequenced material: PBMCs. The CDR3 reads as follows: CASSPRAGDYGYTF. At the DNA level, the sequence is TGTGCCAGCAGCCCCCGTGCAGGGGACTATGGCTACACCTTC.